This is a list of T cell receptor beta chains from one sample in a study of blood T cell repertoires in COVID-19. Assay used: immunoSEQ multiplex PCR; TCRdb lists only in-frame clones, some missing. The sample lists approximately 490,000 clones, roughly 87% seen once, with 0.7% in the top ten. Sequenced: PBMCs or T cells enriched from blood (not recorded which). The receptors stem from a woman aged 18-35 years who had recovered from COVID-19. The conserved cysteine and the conserved F or W are not part of the CDR3 here. Fields, in order: V gene, D gene, J gene, CDR3 protein. D genes are given only for firm matches.

V gene: TRBV27; D gene: NA; J gene: TRBJ2-3; CDR3 protein: ASRPGGRGLPDTQY
V gene: TRBV7-9; D gene: NA; J gene: TRBJ1-2; CDR3 protein: ASSSGQNYGYT
V gene: TRBV7-8; D gene: TRBD1; J gene: TRBJ1-6; CDR3 protein: ASSSADRANSPLH
V gene: TRBV30; D gene: NA; J gene: TRBJ2-7; CDR3 protein: AWSPGYSYEQY
V gene: TRBV5-6; D gene: TRBD2; J gene: TRBJ2-1; CDR3 protein: ASSFTSGAYNEQF
V gene: TRBV3-1/TRBV3-2; D gene: NA; J gene: TRBJ2-7; CDR3 protein: ASSQHTTSYEQY
V gene: TRBV19; D gene: TRBD2; J gene: TRBJ2-7; CDR3 protein: ASTSGGGSAYEQY
V gene: TRBV20-1; D gene: NA; J gene: TRBJ1-1; CDR3 protein: SASNRDAF
V gene: TRBV28; D gene: NA; J gene: TRBJ1-2; CDR3 protein: ASSLRDGYGYT
V gene: TRBV28; D gene: NA; J gene: TRBJ2-3; CDR3 protein: ASSLAIAGLRTDTQY
V gene: TRBV10-3; D gene: NA; J gene: TRBJ1-2; CDR3 protein: AISESKEQGNGYT
V gene: TRBV10-3; D gene: NA; J gene: TRBJ1-5; CDR3 protein: AISESGQGQPQH
V gene: TRBV19; D gene: NA; J gene: TRBJ2-3; CDR3 protein: ASSIGSSLQGPHTDTQY
V gene: TRBV19; D gene: NA; J gene: TRBJ1-3; CDR3 protein: ASSVPMIGNTIY
V gene: TRBV25-1; D gene: TRBD1; J gene: TRBJ2-3; CDR3 protein: ASSPDSGTGSTDTQY
V gene: TRBV18; D gene: NA; J gene: TRBJ2-3; CDR3 protein: ASSPVFRENTDTQY
V gene: TRBV28; D gene: TRBD1; J gene: TRBJ1-5; CDR3 protein: ASSAQGVGQPQH
V gene: TRBV30; D gene: TRBD1; J gene: TRBJ1-1; CDR3 protein: AWSGQGRDTEAF
V gene: TRBV4-1; D gene: TRBD1; J gene: TRBJ2-5; CDR3 protein: ASSPLPGQGGLEETQY
V gene: TRBV3-1/TRBV3-2; D gene: NA; J gene: TRBJ2-7; CDR3 protein: ASSQDRREQY
V gene: TRBV28; D gene: NA; J gene: TRBJ2-3; CDR3 protein: ASRSPEGTDTQY
V gene: TRBV28; D gene: NA; J gene: TRBJ1-3; CDR3 protein: ASSPGGWGNTIY
V gene: TRBV28; D gene: NA; J gene: TRBJ2-7; CDR3 protein: ASSFHSTGSYEQY
V gene: TRBV15; D gene: TRBD1; J gene: TRBJ1-1; CDR3 protein: ATSRDVGTGVNTEAF
V gene: TRBV10-2; D gene: TRBD1; J gene: TRBJ2-3; CDR3 protein: ASLRGPGSDTQY
V gene: TRBV10-3; D gene: TRBD1; J gene: TRBJ2-2; CDR3 protein: AISAEGQGNPGELF
V gene: TRBV28; D gene: NA; J gene: TRBJ1-1; CDR3 protein: ASRGGGLFTEAF
V gene: TRBV7-9; D gene: TRBD1; J gene: TRBJ1-6; CDR3 protein: ASSRDRERSPLH
V gene: TRBV7-6; D gene: TRBD1; J gene: TRBJ2-6; CDR3 protein: ASSFYRTGGSSSGANVLT
V gene: TRBV28; D gene: NA; J gene: TRBJ1-1; CDR3 protein: ASSLSVLGAF
V gene: TRBV19; D gene: TRBD1; J gene: TRBJ1-6; CDR3 protein: ASSESTGNNSPLH
V gene: TRBV7-9; D gene: NA; J gene: TRBJ2-3; CDR3 protein: ASSPGDSDTQY
V gene: TRBV9; D gene: NA; J gene: TRBJ1-1; CDR3 protein: ASSWGGDTEAF
V gene: TRBV11-2; D gene: NA; J gene: TRBJ2-7; CDR3 protein: ASSLRQVIPYEQY
V gene: TRBV27; D gene: TRBD1; J gene: TRBJ2-7; CDR3 protein: ASSLKIRQGIEQY
V gene: TRBV13; D gene: NA; J gene: TRBJ2-7; CDR3 protein: ASQRGGVTYEQY
V gene: TRBV5-1; D gene: TRBD1; J gene: TRBJ1-1; CDR3 protein: ASSLVGTRGPNTEAF
V gene: TRBV27; D gene: TRBD2; J gene: TRBJ2-3; CDR3 protein: ASKERGPIDTQY
V gene: TRBV29-1; D gene: TRBD1; J gene: TRBJ1-1; CDR3 protein: SVRGQGSTEAF
V gene: TRBV28; D gene: NA; J gene: TRBJ1-2; CDR3 protein: ASSLGQGYT
V gene: TRBV5-1; D gene: NA; J gene: TRBJ2-1; CDR3 protein: ASSLEAGSYNEQF
V gene: TRBV30; D gene: NA; J gene: TRBJ2-1; CDR3 protein: AWKTQDYNEQF
V gene: TRBV5-1; D gene: TRBD1; J gene: TRBJ1-1; CDR3 protein: ASSLPGGDTEAF
V gene: TRBV28; D gene: TRBD1; J gene: TRBJ1-3; CDR3 protein: ASSSGQGRAWPSGNTIY
V gene: TRBV20-1; D gene: NA; J gene: TRBJ1-2; CDR3 protein: SASEVGYT
V gene: TRBV10-3; D gene: NA; J gene: TRBJ1-1; CDR3 protein: AISTGNTEAF
V gene: TRBV28; D gene: TRBD2; J gene: TRBJ2-1; CDR3 protein: ASSLAGAGGPREQF
V gene: TRBV2; D gene: NA; J gene: TRBJ2-1; CDR3 protein: ASSEPALLADPLNEQF
V gene: TRBV25-1; D gene: TRBD1; J gene: TRBJ1-6; CDR3 protein: ANPDRVSGSPLH
V gene: TRBV28; D gene: TRBD1; J gene: TRBJ1-4; CDR3 protein: ASSLGRQGTFREKLF
V gene: TRBV30; D gene: NA; J gene: TRBJ2-6; CDR3 protein: AWSSGDSGANVLT
V gene: TRBV10-3; D gene: NA; J gene: TRBJ2-1; CDR3 protein: AISEGFSIGNEQF
V gene: TRBV30; D gene: NA; J gene: TRBJ1-6; CDR3 protein: AWTGVRSSPLH
V gene: TRBV6-5; D gene: TRBD1; J gene: TRBJ2-2; CDR3 protein: ASSYYRGETGELF
V gene: TRBV15; D gene: TRBD1; J gene: TRBJ1-1; CDR3 protein: ATSRTGSAEAF
V gene: TRBV5-1; D gene: TRBD2; J gene: TRBJ2-1; CDR3 protein: ASSLASGGADEQF
V gene: TRBV3-1/TRBV3-2; D gene: TRBD1; J gene: TRBJ1-4; CDR3 protein: ASSLYPTGGEKLF